Presented here are 17 T cell receptor beta chains from one specimen sequenced in a study of graft-versus-host responses after intestinal transplantation. Method: immunoSEQ multiplex PCR; TCRdb's copy keeps in-frame clones and lacks some. The sample records 25,000 to 30,000 clones, 82% being singletons. Antigens of these TCRs are unknown. The sample consisted of unstimulated CD4+ T cells sorted from spleen or lymph node cells, taken before intestinal transplant. These receptors originate from a human donor who received an intestinal transplant.

The chain uses TRBV28 and TRBJ1-2, with no clear D. This CDR3 contains 13 residues. V was clipped by 5 bases and J by 4 bases, with 11 bases between them. Looked up from germline, CDR1 is MDHEN and CDR2 is SYDVKM. This CDR3 is CASSGSSLYGYTF. CDR3 in DNA: TGTGCCAGCAGTGGCAGCTCACTCTATGGCTACACCTTC.

The chain employs TRBV6-4 and TRBJ2-5, with a possible D match to TRBD2 (5 bases). V lost 2 bases, J lost 9 bases, and 13 bases lay in between. The CDR3 contains 13 residues. CDR1 is MRHNA, CDR2 SNTAGT, per germline. The CDR3 coding sequence is TGTGCCAGCAGTGACAGAGCCCTGGAGGCCCAGTACTTC. It yields the protein CASSDRALEAQYF.

This clone was detected a few times. The chain links TRBV29-1 to TRBJ2-3, with D maybe TRBD2 (5 bases). V lost 3 bases, J lost 0 bases, and 7 bases lay in between. CDR1 is SQVTM, CDR2 ANQGSEA, per germline. This CDR3 has 13 residues. The chain's CDR3 is CSVDERSTDTQYF. The CDR3 coding sequence is TGCAGCGTTGACGAGCGGAGCACAGATACGCAGTATTTT.

V usage is TRBV4-2 and J usage is TRBJ2-7; D is ambiguous. Trimming removed 0 bases from V and 7 bases from J, with 10 bases in between. The germline CDR1 and CDR2 sequences are LGHNA and YNFKEQ. The CDR3 loop spans 13 amino acids. The CDR3 protein is CASSQDFQDEQYF. CDR3 DNA sequence: TGTGCCAGCAGCCAAGATTTTCAGGATGAGCAGTACTTC.

This chain uses TRBV7-3 with TRBJ1-2, with a tentative D call TRBD1 (5 bases). Trimming took 3 bases from V and 7 from J, leaving 12 bases between them. CDR1 SGHTA and CDR2 FQGTGA come from the germline V gene. The CDR3 has 13 amino acids. Here the CDR3 reads CASSLQGEGGYTF. CDR3 DNA sequence: TGTGCCAGCAGCTTGCAAGGGGAGGGTGGCTACACCTTC.

The CDR3 spells CASSIRDSSYEQYF. DNA of the CDR3: TGTGCCAGTAGTATTCGGGACAGCTCCTACGAGCAGTACTTC. The chain recombines TRBV19 with TRBJ2-7, with 7 bases fitting TRBD1. CDR1 and CDR2 (germline): LNHDA, SQIVND (reference sequence). V was pared by 3 bases and J by 0 bases, with 2 bases of the junction left unmatched. This CDR3 is 14 amino acids long.

The chain employs TRBV7-8 and TRBJ2-7, with D unresolved. The CDR3 runs 14 residues. Germline loops: CDR1 SGHVS, CDR2 FQNEAQ. Trimming pared 0 bases from V and 0 bases from J, leaving 6 bases between. The CDR3 bases are TGTGCCAGCAGCTTAGCGGATGGCTCCTACGAGCAGTACTTC. Protein product: CASSLADGSYEQYF.

V gene TRBV7-6 combines with J gene TRBJ2-3; tentatively, D is TRBD1 (5 bases). Per the germline V gene, CDR1 is SGHVS and CDR2 is FNYEAQ. The CDR3 has 15 amino acids. Deletions cut 1 base from V and 2 bases from J, with 10 bases between. In DNA, the CDR3 is TGTGCCAGCAGCTTAGGGGCAGGGAACACAGATACGCAGTATTTT. Its protein product is CASSLGAGNTDTQYF. Combining the CDR3 with reference TRBV7-6 and TRBJ2-3 gives the whole variable domain GAGVSQSPRYKVTKRGQDVALRCDPISGHVSLYWYRQALGQGPEFLTYFNYEAQQDKSGLPNDRFSAERPEGSISTLTIQRTEQRDSAMYRCASSLGAGNTDTQYFGPGTRLTVL.

The rearrangement uses TRBV6-6 and TRBJ2-5, with 8 bases fitting TRBD2. This CDR3 is built from 14 residues. Unmatched junction bases numbered 3, after V lost 4 bases and J lost 2 bases. CDR1 and CDR2 from the germline V gene are MNHNY and SVGAGI (reference sequence). The CDR3 nucleotides are TGTGCCAGCAGTTTAGGACTAGCTCAAGAGACCCAGTACTTC. This codes for CASSLGLAQETQYF.

This sequence joins TRBV19 and TRBJ2-5, with 9 bases fitting TRBD1. Germline-derived CDR1 and CDR2 are LNHDA and SQIVND (reference sequence). The CDR3 totals 15 residues. With 4 bases clipped from V and 3 bases from J, the junction kept 6 bases outside the gene matches. The CDR3 nucleotides are TGTGCCAGTAGTACCGGGACAGGGCACAAAGAGACCCAGTACTTC. Its translation is CASSTGTGHKETQYF. Full variable domain (missing parts from reference TRBV19 and TRBJ2-5): DGGITQSPKYLFRKEGQNVTLSCEQNLNHDAMYWYRQDPGQGLRLIYYSQIVNDFQKGDIAEGYSVSREKKESFPLTVTSAQKNPTAFYLCASSTGTGHKETQYFGPGTRLLVL.

The chain employs TRBV5-1 and TRBJ2-5, with a tentative D call TRBD2 (7 bases). The germline gives CDR1 SGHRS, CDR2 YFSETQ. Trimming cost V 4 bases and J 5 bases, with 12 bases left between them. The CDR3 runs to 13 residues. The chain's CDR3 is CASSLRGGETQYF. DNA of the CDR3: TGCGCCAGCAGCCTCAGGGGAGGGGAGACCCAGTACTTC.

The chain joins TRBV6-5 to TRBJ1-5; the match to TRBD1 covers 8 bases. Germline CDR1 MNHEY, CDR2 SVGAGI. Trimming took 6 bases from V and 7 from J; bases not matched to a gene: 8. CDR3 length equals 14 residues. The CDR3 nucleotides read TGTGCCAGCAGCCCTACAGGGGGACGGCAGCCCCAGCATTTT. Residues: CASSPTGGRQPQHF.

This chain links TRBV19 with TRBJ2-2; tentatively, D is TRBD1 (6 bases). The V gene lost 5 bases and the J gene lost 1 base, with 8 bases spanning the gap. This CDR3 is built from 14 residues. Per the germline V gene, CDR1 is LNHDA and CDR2 is SQIVND (reference sequence). CDR3 coding DNA: TGTGCCAGTAGTCCACAGGGGAACACCGGGGAGCTGTTTTTT. Its protein product is CASSPQGNTGELFF.

The chain links TRBV11-2 to TRBJ2-1; no clear D gene. Trimming pared 1 base from V and 6 bases from J, leaving 10 bases between. Germline assignment: CDR1 SGHAT and CDR2 FQNNGV. CDR3 length: 14 residues. The CDR3 loop reads CASSLAQDRNEQFF. Here the CDR3 DNA reads TGTGCCAGCAGCTTAGCGCAGGACCGCAATGAGCAGTTCTTC.

The rearrangement links TRBV23-1 to TRBJ2-2; TRBD1 matches 9 bases. TRBV23-1 belongs to the ORF category, with a function that is uncertain. Losses at the gene ends were 1 base for V and 7 bases for J; bases not matched to a gene: 7. The length of the CDR3 is 16 residues. The CDR3 coding sequence is TGCGCCAGCAGTCAATTAGCCGGGACAGGGAACGGGGAGCTGTTTTTT. Amino acids: CASSQLAGTGNGELFF.

The chain carries TRBV5-1 and TRBJ2-1, with 13 nucleotides matching TRBD2. CDR3 length: 16 residues. Germline CDR1 and CDR2: SGHRS and YFSETQ. The trim removed 3 bases at V and 4 bases at J, leaving 4 bases unmatched. The CDR3 coding sequence is TGCGCCAGCAGCTCTACTAGCGGGGGGGCGTACAATGAGCAGTTCTTC. Its translation: CASSSTSGGAYNEQFF.

The chain employs TRBV11-2 and TRBJ1-4; 7 bases are shared with TRBD1. The CDR3 extends over 14 amino acids. Germline CDR1 reads SGHAT; CDR2 reads FQNNGV. Unmatched junction bases numbered 12, after V lost 5 bases and J lost 12 bases. The CDR3 loop is CASSPGTAARELFF. Here the CDR3 DNA reads TGTGCCAGCAGCCCCGGGACAGCGGCCAGGGAACTGTTTTTT. The variable domain in full, completed from reference TRBV11-2 and TRBJ1-4, reads EAGVAQSPRYKIIEKRQSVAFWCNPISGHATLYWYQQILGQGPKLLIQFQNNGVVDDSQLPKDRFSAERLKGVDSTLKIQPAKLEDSAVYLCASSPGTAARELFFGSGTQLSVL.